The source of this TCR beta chain is a study of CD8 T cells in Susac syndrome. This clonotype was recorded only once. Peripheral blood CD8+ and CD4+ T cells were profiled by TCR beta sequencing. The patients who served as multiple sclerosis controls were treatment-naive and had stable or active relapsing-remitting disease that fulfilled the revised McDonald criteria. Negative isolation was used for CD8+ and CD4+ T cells, and FACS enrichment was applied to TEMRA cells. Random hexamers were used to reverse transcribe an amount of roughly 0.45 to 1 ug RNA. The amplification used immunoSEQ multiplex PCR on TCR beta CDR3; it spanned 54 Vbeta and 13 Jbeta. TCRdb re-derived calls from the immunoSEQ multiplex PCR reads in MiXCR, one entry per CDR3 protein. The sample has 190,000 or so distinct CDR3 sequences, about 96% seen once. This clonotype was sampled from a human donor with multiple sclerosis. The sample consisted of CD4+ T cells from PBMCs.

The CDR3: CASSTNLRETQYF. CDR3 nucleotide sequence: TGTGCCAGCAGCACCAACCTCCGGGAGACCCAGTACTTC. This chain uses TRBV5-6 with TRBJ2-5; D is unclear. Per germline, CDR1 SGHDT and CDR2 YYEEEE. CDR3 length: 13 amino acids. Trimming stripped 4 bases from V and 5 bases from J, with 12 bases between.